Listed below are T cell receptor beta chains from one sample, sequenced in a study of blood T cell repertoires in COVID-19. The method was immunoSEQ multiplex PCR; TCRdb's version includes in-frame clones alone and lacks a portion of them. The sample contains a few hundred thousand clones, roughly 87% of which appear only once. The sample consisted of PBMCs or T cells enriched from blood (not recorded which). These receptors all stem from a woman aged 45 to 65 who had recovered from COVID-19. The CDR3 runs from the conserved cysteine through the conserved F or W. A D gene is named only where the DNA matches it firmly. Only part of the rows carry a size: once, few, many, or a class if the clone is expanded.

>TRBV7-2|NA|TRBJ1-6|NA
TGTGCCAGCAGCCCGATGACGGGAAATTCACCCCTCCACTTT
CASSPMTGNSPLHF
>TRBV30|TRBD1|TRBJ1-1|NA
TGTGCCTGGAGTGTCGGACAGGGGATGACTGAAGCTTTCTTT
CAWSVGQGMTEAFF
>TRBV7-2|TRBD2|TRBJ2-1|few
TGTGCCAGCAGCTTAACGAGCGGGAGACACAATGAGCAGTTCTTC
CASSLTSGRHNEQFF
>TRBV11-3|NA|TRBJ2-1|NA
TGTGCCAGCAGCCTAAGACAGACATCCTACAATGAGCAGTTCTTC
CASSLRQTSYNEQFF
>TRBV11-3|NA|TRBJ1-5|NA
TGTGCCAGCAGCTTACTGGGTTTCGGGGTACAGTGCAATCAGCCCCAGCATTTT
CASSLLGFGVQCNQPQHF
>TRBV2|NA|TRBJ1-1|NA
TGTGCCAGCAGAAGAGACACGAACACTGAAGCTTTCTTT
CASRRDTNTEAFF
>TRBV30|TRBD2|TRBJ2-7|NA
TGTGCCTGGAGTGTGGGGGACCTCATAGCGGGGCAGTACTTC
CAWSVGDLIAGQYF
>TRBV19|TRBD1|TRBJ1-1|NA
TGTGCCAGTAGACGTCGGACAGGGGGCATCTCTGAAGCTTTCTTT
CASRRRTGGISEAFF
>TRBV7-2|TRBD1|TRBJ1-5|NA
TGTGCCAGCAGCCCTCGGACAGGCGAAGGTCAGCCCCAGCATTTT
CASSPRTGEGQPQHF
>TRBV18|NA|TRBJ1-1|few
TGTGCCAGCTCACCCCCCGGGGGAACTGAAGCTTTCTTT
CASSPPGGTEAFF
>TRBV9|NA|TRBJ1-3|NA
TGTGCCAGCAGCCAAACTATCTACTCTGGAAACACCATATATTTT
CASSQTIYSGNTIYF
>TRBV19|NA|TRBJ2-7|few
TGTGCCAGTAGTATAGTTTTCAGGGGTCCTTCCTACGAGCAGTACTTC
CASSIVFRGPSYEQYF
>TRBV7-9|TRBD1|TRBJ1-3|NA
TGTGCCAGCAGCTTAGATACCATTACAGGGGTGGCTGGAAACACCATATATTTT
CASSLDTITGVAGNTIYF
>TRBV6-5|NA|TRBJ1-6|NA
TGTGCCAGCACTCCTTGGGCTGGGTCACCCCTCCACTTT
CASTPWAGSPLHF
>TRBV18|NA|TRBJ1-5|NA
TGTGCCAGCTCGTACCAGGGGTTCGGAGATCAGCCCCAGCATTTT
CASSYQGFGDQPQHF
>TRBV12-3/TRBV12-4|NA|TRBJ1-2|NA
TGTGCCAGCAGTTTAGACAGTATGTATGGCTACACCTTC
CASSLDSMYGYTF
>TRBV6-6|NA|TRBJ2-7|NA
TGTGCCAGCAGTTATGTTAGTGGGAGCTACGAGCAGTACTTC
CASSYVSGSYEQYF
>TRBV2|NA|TRBJ1-5|few
TGTGCCAGTGGCCGGGGCAATCAGCCCCAGCATTTT
CASGRGNQPQHF
>TRBV11-2|TRBD1|TRBJ2-3|NA
TGTGCCAGCAGCCCAAACAGGGGGCAATCTAGCACAGATACGCAGTATTTT
CASSPNRGQSSTDTQYF
>TRBV27|TRBD2|TRBJ2-1|NA
TGTGCCAGCAGTTCCGCCGGGAGGCCCACCTACAATGAGCAGTTCTTC
CASSSAGRPTYNEQFF
>TRBV18|NA|TRBJ1-2|NA
TGTGCCAGCTCACCACTTTTGGACACTAACTATGGCTACACCTTC
CASSPLLDTNYGYTF
>TRBV7-2|TRBD1|TRBJ1-1|NA
TGTGCCAGCAGCCGGGACAGCCGGAACACTGAAGCTTTCTTT
CASSRDSRNTEAFF
>TRBV5-1|NA|TRBJ1-2|NA
TGCGCCAGCAGCCCCCAACCCCGGGACTATGGCTACACCTTC
CASSPQPRDYGYTF
>TRBV4-3|NA|TRBJ2-7|once
TGCGCCAGCAGCCCGTCGCAAGGGAGCTCCTACGAGCAGTACTTC
CASSPSQGSSYEQYF
>TRBV18|TRBD1|TRBJ1-3|once
TGTGCCAGCTCACCCCTTCCCGGGACAGGGGGTCAAAGGGCTGGAAACACCATATATTTT
CASSPLPGTGGQRAGNTIYF
>TRBV7-2|NA|TRBJ2-3|NA
TGTGCCAGCAGCTCGGGGAGGCAGTCGGATACGCAGTATTTT
CASSSGRQSDTQYF
>TRBV7-8|NA|TRBJ1-5|NA
TGTGCCAGCAGCTTAGTGCAGGGCAAGCCCCAGCATTTT
CASSLVQGKPQHF
>TRBV3-1/TRBV3-2|TRBD1|TRBJ1-3|once
TGTGCCAGCTCCCGTACAGGGGTATCTGGAAACACCATATATTTT
CASSRTGVSGNTIYF
>TRBV7-2|NA|TRBJ1-2|NA
TGTGCCAGCAGCCCCCAGGGTAGCTATGGCTACACCTTC
CASSPQGSYGYTF
>TRBV7-9|TRBD1|TRBJ1-1|many
TGTGCCAGCAGCTCCGGGGGACAGGGGTTCTCTGAAGCTTTCTTT
CASSSGGQGFSEAFF
>TRBV9|TRBD2|TRBJ2-1|NA
TGTGCCAGCAGCGTCTCCAGCGGGAGGGGGAATGAGCAGTTCTTC
CASSVSSGRGNEQFF
>TRBV19|TRBD1|TRBJ1-2|NA
TGTGCCAGTAGTAGGGGAGGGACAGGGGGTTTCGGCTACACCTTC
CASSRGGTGGFGYTF
>TRBV5-5|TRBD1|TRBJ2-7|NA
TGTGCCAGCAGCTTAAGGACAGGGAACTACGAGCAGTACTTC
CASSLRTGNYEQYF
>TRBV14|TRBD2|TRBJ2-5|NA
TGTGCCAGCAGCAACATAGCGGGAGCAGAGACCCAGTACTTC
CASSNIAGAETQYF
>TRBV3-1/TRBV3-2|NA|TRBJ2-1|NA
TGTGCCAGCAGCCAAGAGGTAGCGACACCACATGAGCAGTTCTTC
CASSQEVATPHEQFF
>TRBV5-1|NA|TRBJ2-1|NA
TGCGCCAGCAGGCCTGGGAGTATGGATGAGCAGTTCTTC
CASRPGSMDEQFF
>TRBV19|NA|TRBJ1-5|NA
TGTGCCAGTAGTATAGGCCCCAAGCAGGGGAATAACAATCAGCCCCAGCATTTT
CASSIGPKQGNNNQPQHF
>TRBV5-6|NA|TRBJ1-5|NA
TGTGCCAGCAGCTTCCGTCGGGGGGCCTATCAGCCCCAGCATTTT
CASSFRRGAYQPQHF
>TRBV15|NA|TRBJ1-2|NA
TGTGCCACCAGCAGAGATCTCGGGGGGGAGGATGGCTACACCTTC
CATSRDLGGEDGYTF
>TRBV30|NA|TRBJ1-2|NA
TGTGCCTGGAGCCGTTCGGGGGACTATGGCTACACCTTC
CAWSRSGDYGYTF
>TRBV30|NA|TRBJ2-3|NA
TGTGCCTGGAACTACTTTAGCGCGAAAGATACGCAGTATTTT
CAWNYFSAKDTQYF
>TRBV6-2/TRBV6-3|NA|TRBJ1-6|NA
TGTGCCAGCAGTTACCTAGACAGGTCTAATTCACCCCTCCACTTT
CASSYLDRSNSPLHF
>TRBV6-2/TRBV6-3|NA|TRBJ1-2|once
TGTGCCAGCAGTTACTCTGGGGAGGACGGAGATGGCTACACCTTC
CASSYSGEDGDGYTF
>TRBV3-1/TRBV3-2|NA|TRBJ1-2|NA
TGTGCCAGCAGCCAAGATCGGGGTGGCTATGGCTACACCTTC
CASSQDRGGYGYTF
>TRBV16|NA|TRBJ1-2|NA
TGTGCCAGCAGCATATCCGGGACAAGTAAGGGTATCTATGGCTACACCTTC
CASSISGTSKGIYGYTF
>TRBV4-3|TRBD1|TRBJ1-2|NA
TGCGCCAGCAGCCTTGACTGGACAGGGTTGTATGGCTACACCTTC
CASSLDWTGLYGYTF
>TRBV14|NA|TRBJ1-1|NA
TGTGCCAGCAGCCGGGGGGGCACTGAAGCTTTCTTT
CASSRGGTEAFF
>TRBV18|NA|TRBJ2-2|NA
TGTGCCAGCTCACCTTCGGGGGGCGACACCGGGGAGCTGTTTTTT
CASSPSGGDTGELFF
>TRBV18|NA|TRBJ1-1|NA
TGTGCCAGCTCACCCCAGGGTTTCGGCACTGAAGCTTTCTTT
CASSPQGFGTEAFF
>TRBV5-4|TRBD1|TRBJ2-2|NA
TGTGCCAGCAGCCCCGGACAGGGAAGGGGGGAGCTGTTTTTT
CASSPGQGRGELFF
>TRBV11-3|TRBD1|TRBJ2-6|NA
TGTGCCAGCAGCTTATGGGGACAGGGGGCTGACTCTGGGGCCAACGTCCTGACTTTC
CASSLWGQGADSGANVLTF
>TRBV7-2|NA|TRBJ1-1|NA
TGTGCCAGCAGCTGGAGGGGCATCACTGAAGCTTTCTTT
CASSWRGITEAFF
>TRBV4-3|NA|TRBJ1-1|NA
TGCGCCAGCAGCCAAGGGGCGGCAGGGGCTAAGTACACTGAAGCTTTCTTT
CASSQGAAGAKYTEAFF
>TRBV3-1/TRBV3-2|NA|TRBJ1-4|NA
TGTGCCAGCAGAGGGGACCGCGGAGGGAAGGCAACTAATGAAAAACTGTTTTTT
CASRGDRGGKATNEKLFF
>TRBV9|NA|TRBJ1-1|NA
TGTGCCAGCAGCGCTCAGGGGTTGTTCACTGAAGCTTTCTTT
CASSAQGLFTEAFF
>TRBV3-1/TRBV3-2|NA|TRBJ2-7|few
TGTGCCAGCAGCCTAGGACAGTACGAGCAGTACTTC
CASSLGQYEQYF
>TRBV30|NA|TRBJ1-5|NA
TGTGCCTGGAGTGCAGGGGCGGTTGGAGGCAATCAGCCCCAGCATTTT
CAWSAGAVGGNQPQHF